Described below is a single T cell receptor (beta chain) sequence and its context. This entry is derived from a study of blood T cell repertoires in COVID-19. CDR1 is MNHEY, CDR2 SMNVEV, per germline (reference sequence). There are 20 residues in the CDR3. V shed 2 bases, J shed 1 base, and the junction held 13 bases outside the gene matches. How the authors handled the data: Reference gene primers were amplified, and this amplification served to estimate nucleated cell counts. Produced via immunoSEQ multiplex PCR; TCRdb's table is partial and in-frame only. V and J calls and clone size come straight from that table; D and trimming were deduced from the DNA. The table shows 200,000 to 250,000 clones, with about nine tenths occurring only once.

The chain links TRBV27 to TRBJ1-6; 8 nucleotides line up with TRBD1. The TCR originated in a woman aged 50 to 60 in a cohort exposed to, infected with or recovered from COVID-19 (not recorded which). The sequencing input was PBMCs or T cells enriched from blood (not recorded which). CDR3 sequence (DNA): TGTGCCAGCAGTTTAAGAGGCCCTCGTCAGGGGGCTTCCTATAATTCACCCCTCCACTTT. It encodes CASSLRGPRQGASYNSPLHF.